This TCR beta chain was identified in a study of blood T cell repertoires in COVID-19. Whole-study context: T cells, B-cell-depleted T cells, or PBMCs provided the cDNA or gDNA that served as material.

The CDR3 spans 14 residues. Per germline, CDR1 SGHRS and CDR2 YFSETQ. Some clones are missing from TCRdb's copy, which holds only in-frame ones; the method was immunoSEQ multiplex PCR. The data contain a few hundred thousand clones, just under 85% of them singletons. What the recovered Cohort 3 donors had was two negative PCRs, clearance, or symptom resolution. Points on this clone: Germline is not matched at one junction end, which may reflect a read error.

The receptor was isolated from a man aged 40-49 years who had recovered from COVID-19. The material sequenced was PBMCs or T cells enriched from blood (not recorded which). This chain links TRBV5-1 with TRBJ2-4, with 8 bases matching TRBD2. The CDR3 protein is CASSLAGSGGPIAF. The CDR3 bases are TGCGCCAGCAGCTTGGCCGGGTCGGGGGGGCCTATCGCCTTC. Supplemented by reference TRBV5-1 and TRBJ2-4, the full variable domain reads KAGVTQTPRYLIKTRGQQVTLSCSPISGHRSVSWYQQTPGQGLQFLFEYFSETQRNKGNFPGRFSGRQFSNSRSEMNVSTLELGDSALYLCASSLAGSGGPIAFGAGTRLSVL.